This TCR beta chain was profiled in a study of shared clonotypes between healthy human individuals. About the study: The donor pool was made up of a couple of women and three men aged 18 to 49.

There were no recent acute infections or vaccinations among the donors, who were healthy HIV-negative adults. Only Caucasian adults living in Nashville, Tennessee served as donors. Libraries were prepared by immunoSEQ multiplex PCR; TCRdb keeps only in-frame clonotypes and omits some of them. The sample yields 1.4 million to 1.5 million clones, around 95% seen once. Germline CDR1 is SGHTA and CDR2 is FQGNSA. V dropped 5 bases and J dropped 0 bases, with 14 bases sitting between them. This CDR3 region has 17 residues. The sample comprised naive CD4+ T cells sorted from blood. Subset in this sample: CD45RA+ positively selected. The origin of this receptor is a man aged 25-45 years in good health. The gene calls are TRBV7-2 and TRBJ2-6, with D perhaps TRBD1 or TRBD2 (5 bases each). In DNA form, the CDR3 reads TGTGCCAGCAGCAGAGAGGGGTTCCTCTCTGGGGCCAACGTCCTGACTTTC. This encodes CASSREGFLSGANVLTF.